The clone carrying this T cell receptor (beta chain) was observed once. TCRdb redid the calling of the PCR reads with MiXCR, one entry per CDR3 protein. The data hold about 84,000 distinct CDR3 sequences, with about 54% observed a single time. The data originate from a study of CDR3 diversity in severe acne. Trimming took 9 bases from V and 2 from J; bases not matched to a gene: 7. Germline V gene sequence: CDR1 SNHLY, CDR2 FYNNEI. There are 14 residues in the CDR3. The sequenced material came from blood. The clonotype originates from a male donor in good health, without acne. The chain joins TRBV2 to TRBJ2-5; 9 bases are shared with TRBD1. The CDR3 is CASNTGGEQETQYF. The DNA for the CDR3 is TGTGCCAGTAATACAGGGGGCGAACAAGAGACCCAGTACTTC.